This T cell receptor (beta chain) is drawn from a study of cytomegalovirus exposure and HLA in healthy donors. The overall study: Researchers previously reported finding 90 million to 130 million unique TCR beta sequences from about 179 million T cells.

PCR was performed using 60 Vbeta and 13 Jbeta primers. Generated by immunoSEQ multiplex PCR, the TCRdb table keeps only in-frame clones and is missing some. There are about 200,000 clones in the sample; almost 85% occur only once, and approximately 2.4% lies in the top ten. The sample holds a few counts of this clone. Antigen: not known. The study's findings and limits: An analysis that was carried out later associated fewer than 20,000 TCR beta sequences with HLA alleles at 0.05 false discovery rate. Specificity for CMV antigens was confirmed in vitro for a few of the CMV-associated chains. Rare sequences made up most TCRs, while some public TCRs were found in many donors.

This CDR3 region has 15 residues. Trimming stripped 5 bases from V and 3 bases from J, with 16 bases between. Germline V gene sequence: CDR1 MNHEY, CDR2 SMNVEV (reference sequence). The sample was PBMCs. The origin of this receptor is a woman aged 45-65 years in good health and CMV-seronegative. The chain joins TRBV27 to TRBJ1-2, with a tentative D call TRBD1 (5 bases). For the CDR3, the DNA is TGTGCCAGCAGTCCGCTCGGAGGGGACTACTATGGCTACACCTTC. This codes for CASSPLGGDYYGYTF.